This TCR beta chain was observed in a study of somatic mutations in cytotoxic T cells in rheumatoid arthritis. Unmatched junction bases numbered 7, after V lost 4 bases and J lost 2 bases. Germline CDR1 SEHNR, CDR2 FQNEAQ (reference sequence). The CDR3 sequence is 15 residues long. Here immunoSEQ multiplex PCR was the method, and the copy in TCRdb shows in-frame clones only, minus some. This table holds tens of thousands of clones, approximately 80% found once. The chain combines TRBV7-9 with TRBJ2-7; 8 nucleotides align to TRBD2. The sequence was obtained from a man between 40 and 49 years old in good health. The sequenced material came from CD8+ T cells sorted from blood. The CDR3 loop reads CASSSVGGGTYEQYF. Written as DNA, the CDR3 is TGTGCCAGCAGCTCCGTAGGCGGGGGGACCTACGAGCAGTACTTC. The full variable domain, its missing parts supplied by reference TRBV7-9 and TRBJ2-7, is DTGVSQNPRHKITKRGQNVTFRCDPISEHNRLYWYRQTLGQGPEFLTYFQNEAQLEKSRLLSDRFSAERPKGSFSTLEIQRTEQGDSAMYLCASSSVGGGTYEQYFGPGTRLTVT.